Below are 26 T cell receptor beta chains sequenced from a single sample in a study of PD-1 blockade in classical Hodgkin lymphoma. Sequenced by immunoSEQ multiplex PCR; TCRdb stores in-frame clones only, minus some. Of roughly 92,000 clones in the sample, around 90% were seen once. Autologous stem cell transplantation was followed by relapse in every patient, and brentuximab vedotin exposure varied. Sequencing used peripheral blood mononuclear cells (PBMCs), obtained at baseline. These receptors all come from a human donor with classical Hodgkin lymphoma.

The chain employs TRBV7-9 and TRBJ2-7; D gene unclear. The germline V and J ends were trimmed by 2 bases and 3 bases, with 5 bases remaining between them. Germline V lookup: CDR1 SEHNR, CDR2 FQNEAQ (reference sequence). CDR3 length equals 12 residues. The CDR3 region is CASSLIHYEQYF. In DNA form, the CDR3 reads TGTGCCAGCAGCTTAATCCACTACGAGCAGTACTTC.

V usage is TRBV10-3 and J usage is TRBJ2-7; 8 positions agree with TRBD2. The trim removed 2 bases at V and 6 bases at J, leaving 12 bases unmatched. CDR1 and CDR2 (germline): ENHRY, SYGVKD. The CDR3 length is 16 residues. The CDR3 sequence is CAISEVAGGGGAEQYF. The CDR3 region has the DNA TGTGCCATCAGTGAGGTCGCGGGAGGCGGGGGTGCCGAGCAGTACTTC.

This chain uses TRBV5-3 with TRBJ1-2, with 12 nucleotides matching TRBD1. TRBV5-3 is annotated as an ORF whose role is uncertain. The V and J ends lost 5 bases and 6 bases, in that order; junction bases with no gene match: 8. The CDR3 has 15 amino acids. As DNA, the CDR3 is TGTGCCAGAAGTCCCGGGACAGGGGGCGCGGATGGCTACACCTTC. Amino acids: CARSPGTGGADGYTF.

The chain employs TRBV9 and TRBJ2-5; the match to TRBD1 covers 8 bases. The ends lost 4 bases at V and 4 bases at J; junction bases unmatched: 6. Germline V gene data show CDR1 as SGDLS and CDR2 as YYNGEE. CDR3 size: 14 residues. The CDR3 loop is CASSPGQGRETQYF. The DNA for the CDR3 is TGTGCCAGCAGCCCCGGACAGGGTCGAGAGACCCAGTACTTC.

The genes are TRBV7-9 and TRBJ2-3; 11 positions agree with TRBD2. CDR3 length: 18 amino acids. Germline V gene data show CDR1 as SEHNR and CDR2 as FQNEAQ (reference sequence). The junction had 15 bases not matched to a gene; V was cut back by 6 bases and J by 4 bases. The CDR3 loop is CASSPTSGAPFSPDTQYF. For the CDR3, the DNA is TGTGCCAGCAGTCCGACTAGCGGGGCACCGTTTAGCCCAGATACGCAGTATTTT. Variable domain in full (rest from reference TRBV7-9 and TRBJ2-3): DTGVSQNPRHKITKRGQNVTFRCDPISEHNRLYWYRQTLGQGPEFLTYFQNEAQLEKSRLLSDRFSAERPKGSFSTLEIQRTEQGDSAMYLCASSPTSGAPFSPDTQYFGPGTRLTVL.

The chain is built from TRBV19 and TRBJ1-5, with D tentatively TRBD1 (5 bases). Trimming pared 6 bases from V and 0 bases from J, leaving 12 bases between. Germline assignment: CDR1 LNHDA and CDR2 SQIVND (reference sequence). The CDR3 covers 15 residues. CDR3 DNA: TGTGCCAGTAGCAATAGACAGATTAGCAATCAGCCCCAGCATTTT. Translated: CASSNRQISNQPQHF.

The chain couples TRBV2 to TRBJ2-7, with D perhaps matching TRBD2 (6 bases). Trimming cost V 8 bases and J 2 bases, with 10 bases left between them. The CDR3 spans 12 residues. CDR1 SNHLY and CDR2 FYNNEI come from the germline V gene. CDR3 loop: CASFSGPYEQYF. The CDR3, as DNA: TGTGCCAGCTTTAGCGGTCCCTACGAGCAGTACTTC.

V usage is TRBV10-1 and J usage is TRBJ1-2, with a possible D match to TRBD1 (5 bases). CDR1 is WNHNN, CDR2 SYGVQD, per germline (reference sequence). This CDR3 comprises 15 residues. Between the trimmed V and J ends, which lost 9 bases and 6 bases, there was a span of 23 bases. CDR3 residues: CARGGPGLLVDGYTF. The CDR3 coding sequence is TGCGCCAGGGGGGGACCGGGGCTTCTAGTAGATGGCTACACCTTC.

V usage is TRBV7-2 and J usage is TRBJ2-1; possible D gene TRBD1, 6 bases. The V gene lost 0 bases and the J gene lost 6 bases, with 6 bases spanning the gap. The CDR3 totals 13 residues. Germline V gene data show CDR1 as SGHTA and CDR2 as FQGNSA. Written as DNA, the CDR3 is TGTGCCAGCAGCTTAGCGGGGGCCAATGAGCAGTTCTTC. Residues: CASSLAGANEQFF.

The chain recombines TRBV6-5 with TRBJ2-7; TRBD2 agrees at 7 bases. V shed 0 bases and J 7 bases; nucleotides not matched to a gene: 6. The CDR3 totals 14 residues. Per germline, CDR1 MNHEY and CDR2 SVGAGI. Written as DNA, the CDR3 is TGTGCCAGCAGTTACTCGAACCACGGGGGGGAGCAGTACTTC. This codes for CASSYSNHGGEQYF.

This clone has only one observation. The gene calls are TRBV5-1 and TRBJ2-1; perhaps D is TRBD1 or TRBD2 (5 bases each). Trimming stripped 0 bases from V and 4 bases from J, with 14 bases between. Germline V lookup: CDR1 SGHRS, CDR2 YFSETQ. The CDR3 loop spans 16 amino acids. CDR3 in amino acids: CASSLGTGRGYNEQFF. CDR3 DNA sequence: TGCGCCAGCAGCTTGGGGACGGGACGTGGGTACAATGAGCAGTTCTTC.

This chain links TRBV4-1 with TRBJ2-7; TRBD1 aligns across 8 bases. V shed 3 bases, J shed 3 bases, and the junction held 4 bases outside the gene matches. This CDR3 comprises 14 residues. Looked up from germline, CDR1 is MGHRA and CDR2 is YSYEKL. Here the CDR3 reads CASSHRQGNYEQYF. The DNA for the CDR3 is TGCGCCAGCAGCCACCGACAGGGGAACTACGAGCAGTACTTC.

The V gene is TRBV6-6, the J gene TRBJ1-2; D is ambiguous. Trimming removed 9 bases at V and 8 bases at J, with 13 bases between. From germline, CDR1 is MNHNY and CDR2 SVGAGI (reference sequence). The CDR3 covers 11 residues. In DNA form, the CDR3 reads TGTGCCAGTCACCAAGGCCGAGGCTACACCTTC. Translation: CASHQGRGYTF.

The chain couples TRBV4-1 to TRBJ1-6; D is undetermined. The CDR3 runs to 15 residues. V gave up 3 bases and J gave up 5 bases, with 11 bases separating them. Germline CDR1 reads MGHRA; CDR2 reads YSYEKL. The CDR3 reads CASSQALGDNSPLHF. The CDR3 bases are TGCGCCAGCAGCCAGGCGCTTGGTGATAATTCACCCCTCCACTTT.

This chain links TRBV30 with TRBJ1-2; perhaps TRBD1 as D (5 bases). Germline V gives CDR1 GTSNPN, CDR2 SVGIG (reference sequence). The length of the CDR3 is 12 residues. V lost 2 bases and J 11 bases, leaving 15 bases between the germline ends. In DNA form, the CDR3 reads TGTGCCTGGAGTCCCAGGGTGGAGGGTTACACCTTC. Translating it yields CAWSPRVEGYTF.

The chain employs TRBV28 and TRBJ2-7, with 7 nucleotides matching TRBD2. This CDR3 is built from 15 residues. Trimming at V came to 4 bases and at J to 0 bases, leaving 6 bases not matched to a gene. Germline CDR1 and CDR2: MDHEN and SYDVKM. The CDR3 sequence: CASSWTRRSSYEQYF. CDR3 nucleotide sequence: TGTGCCAGCAGTTGGACTAGGAGGAGCTCCTACGAGCAGTACTTC.

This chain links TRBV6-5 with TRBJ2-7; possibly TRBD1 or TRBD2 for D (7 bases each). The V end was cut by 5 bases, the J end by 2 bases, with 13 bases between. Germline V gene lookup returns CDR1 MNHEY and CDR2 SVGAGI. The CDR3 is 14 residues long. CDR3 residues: CASSRQGGAYEQYF. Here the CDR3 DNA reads TGTGCCAGCAGTAGGCAGGGGGGGGCCTACGAGCAGTACTTC.

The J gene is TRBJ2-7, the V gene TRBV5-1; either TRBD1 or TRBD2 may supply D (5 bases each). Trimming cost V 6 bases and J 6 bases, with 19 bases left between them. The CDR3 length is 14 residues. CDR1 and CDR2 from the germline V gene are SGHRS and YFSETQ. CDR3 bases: TGCGCCAGCACGAGGGGACGACTGGACGGCGAGCAGTACTTC. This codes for CASTRGRLDGEQYF.

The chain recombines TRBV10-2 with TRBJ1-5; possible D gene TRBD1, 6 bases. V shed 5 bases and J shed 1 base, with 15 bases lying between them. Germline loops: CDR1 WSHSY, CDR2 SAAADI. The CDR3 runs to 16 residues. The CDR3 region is CASSQGGGRSNQPQHF. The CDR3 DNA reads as TGCGCCAGCAGTCAAGGGGGGGGAAGGAGCAATCAGCCCCAGCATTTT.

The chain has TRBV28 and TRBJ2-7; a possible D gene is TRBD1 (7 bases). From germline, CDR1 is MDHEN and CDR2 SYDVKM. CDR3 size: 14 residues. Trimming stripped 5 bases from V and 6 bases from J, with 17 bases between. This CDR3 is CASSLTRGASEQYF. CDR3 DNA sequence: TGTGCCAGCAGTCTCACCAGGGGGGCTTCCGAGCAGTACTTC.

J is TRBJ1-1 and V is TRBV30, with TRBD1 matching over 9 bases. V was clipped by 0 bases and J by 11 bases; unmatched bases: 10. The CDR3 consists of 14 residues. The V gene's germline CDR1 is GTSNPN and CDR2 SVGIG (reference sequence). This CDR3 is CAWSVTGGAPAAFF. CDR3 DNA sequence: TGTGCCTGGAGTGTTACAGGGGGCGCACCCGCTGCTTTCTTT. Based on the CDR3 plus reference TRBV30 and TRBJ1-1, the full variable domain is SQTIHQWPATLVQPVGSPLSLECTVEGTSNPNLYWYRQAAGRGLQLLFYSVGIGQISSEVPQNLSASRPQDRQFILSSKKLLLSDSGFYLCAWSVTGGAPAAFFGQGTRLTVV.

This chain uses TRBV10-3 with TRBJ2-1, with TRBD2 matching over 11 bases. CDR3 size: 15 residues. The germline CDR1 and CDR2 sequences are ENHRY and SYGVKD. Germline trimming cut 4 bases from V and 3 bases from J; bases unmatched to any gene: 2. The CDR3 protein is CAISASGRLYNEQFF. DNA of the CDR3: TGTGCCATCAGTGCTAGCGGGAGGCTCTACAATGAGCAGTTCTTC.

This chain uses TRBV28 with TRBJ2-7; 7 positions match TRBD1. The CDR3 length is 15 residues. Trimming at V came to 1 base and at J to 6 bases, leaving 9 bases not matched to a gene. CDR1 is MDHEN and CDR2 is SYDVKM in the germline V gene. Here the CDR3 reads CASSLSASRGTEQYF. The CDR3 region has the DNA TGTGCCAGCAGTTTATCAGCGAGCAGGGGGACCGAGCAGTACTTC. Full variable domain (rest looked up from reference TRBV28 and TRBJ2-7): DVKVTQSSRYLVKRTGEKVFLECVQDMDHENMFWYRQDPGLGLRLIYFSYDVKMKEKGDIPEGYSVSREKKERFSLILESASTNQTSMYLCASSLSASRGTEQYFGPGTRLTVT.

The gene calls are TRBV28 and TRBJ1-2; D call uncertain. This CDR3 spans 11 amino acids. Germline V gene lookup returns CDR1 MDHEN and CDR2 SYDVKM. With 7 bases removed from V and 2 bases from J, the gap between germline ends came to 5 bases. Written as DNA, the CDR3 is TGTGCCAGCACGTCCAACTATGGCTACACCTTC. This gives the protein CASTSNYGYTF.

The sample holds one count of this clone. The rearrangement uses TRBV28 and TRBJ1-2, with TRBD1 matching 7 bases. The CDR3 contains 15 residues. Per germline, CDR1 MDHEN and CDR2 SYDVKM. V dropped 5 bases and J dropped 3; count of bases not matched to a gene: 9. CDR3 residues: CASSPPGQRDYGYTF. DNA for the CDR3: TGTGCCAGCAGTCCTCCGGGACAGAGGGACTATGGCTACACCTTC.

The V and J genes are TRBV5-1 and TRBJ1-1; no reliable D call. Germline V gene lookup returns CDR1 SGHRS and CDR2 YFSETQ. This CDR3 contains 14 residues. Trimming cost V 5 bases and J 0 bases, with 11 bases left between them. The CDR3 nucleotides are TGCGCCAGCAGTCCTTTAAGGGTGAACACTGAAGCTTTCTTT. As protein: CASSPLRVNTEAFF.